The 31 T cell receptor beta chains given below trace back to one sample, sequenced in a study of CD8 T cells in ankylosing spondylitis. TCRdb used MiXCR to reprocess the 5' RACE reads, holding one entry per CDR3 protein. Of 250,000 to 300,000 distinct CDR3 sequences listed, 18% are singletons. The specimen sequenced was blood, either unsorted or a sorted T cell fraction (not recorded which). The receptors here all came from a male donor with ankylosing spondylitis or in good health (not recorded which).

The table lists this clonotype with many counts. The rearrangement uses TRBV5-1 and TRBJ2-1; 8 bases line up with TRBD1. With 3 bases clipped from V and 5 bases from J, the junction kept 13 bases outside the gene matches. Germline CDR1 SGHRS, CDR2 YFSETQ. The length of the CDR3 is 17 residues. The CDR3 reads CASSSPTGAALDNEQFF. CDR3 bases: TGCGCCAGCAGCTCTCCGACAGGGGCGGCGTTAGACAATGAGCAGTTCTTC.

The chain uses TRBV9 and TRBJ2-1; 11 positions match TRBD2. Trimming took 2 bases from V and 10 from J; bases not matched to a gene: 11. CDR3 length: 16 amino acids. Germline V lookup: CDR1 SGDLS, CDR2 YYNGEE. Written as DNA, the CDR3 is TGTGCCAGCAGCGTGGAAGGGCTAGCGGGAGGTGGCGAGCAGTTCTTC. This gives the protein CASSVEGLAGGGEQFF.

In this sample, this clonotype turned up a few times. The V and J genes are TRBV4-1 and TRBJ2-7, with D possibly matching TRBD2 (5 bases). Trimming left V 0 bases short and J 3 bases short, with 12 bases between. Per the germline V gene, CDR1 is MGHRA and CDR2 is YSYEKL. The CDR3 is made up of 15 amino acids. The CDR3: CASSQDWGEYYEQYF. CDR3 sequence (DNA): TGCGCCAGCAGCCAAGATTGGGGAGAGTACTACGAGCAGTACTTC.

CDR3 sequence reads: CASSLIGGDMNTEAFF. As DNA, the CDR3 is TGCGCCAGCAGCTTGATTGGGGGAGATATGAACACTGAAGCTTTCTTT. This sequence joins TRBV5-1 and TRBJ1-1, with D possibly matching TRBD1 (5 bases). The germline gives CDR1 SGHRS, CDR2 YFSETQ. The V and J ends lost 1 base and 0 bases respectively, with 13 bases between them. The CDR3 spans 16 residues.

The J gene is TRBJ2-1, the V gene TRBV25-1; 8 nucleotides align to TRBD1. After removal of 10 bases from V and 10 bases from J, the junction contained 12 bases not matched to a gene. CDR1 is MGHDK and CDR2 is SYGVNS in the germline V gene. The CDR3 consists of 13 residues. CDR3 sequence (DNA): TGTGCCACCACCCAGGGGGCGGGGCCCGAGCAGTTCTTC. Translating it yields CATTQGAGPEQFF. The whole variable domain, filled in from reference TRBV25-1 and TRBJ2-1, reads EADIYQTPRYLVIGTGKKITLECSQTMGHDKMYWYQQDPGMELHLIHYSYGVNSTEKGDLSSESTVSRIRTEHFPLTLESARPSHTSQYLCATTQGAGPEQFFGPGTRLTVL.

This clonotype was observed once. The gene calls are TRBV6-2 or TRBV6-3 and TRBJ2-7; no clear D. CDR1 and CDR2 (germline): MNHEY, SVGEGT. This CDR3 has 13 amino acids. The V and J ends lost 7 bases and 1 base respectively, with 11 bases between them. CDR3 region: CASTITESYEQYF. The CDR3 nucleotides are TGTGCCAGCACTATAACAGAGTCCTACGAGCAGTACTTC.

This clonotype was seen only a few times. The chain has TRBV5-5 and TRBJ2-2; 8 bases map to TRBD2. J gave up 7 bases and V 3 bases, and 8 bases lay outside the gene matches. The CDR3 extends over 15 amino acids. The germline V gene has CDR1 SGHKS and CDR2 YYEKEE (reference sequence). The CDR3 loop is CASSSPSGRIGELFF. The CDR3 coding sequence is TGTGCCAGCAGCTCCCCGAGCGGGAGAATCGGGGAGCTGTTTTTT.

This clonotype showed up just a few times. The V and J genes are TRBV4-2 and TRBJ2-7, with 9 bases identical to TRBD2. Looked up from germline, CDR1 is LGHNA and CDR2 is YNFKEQ. V dropped 0 bases and J dropped 7; count of bases not matched to a gene: 10. The CDR3 totals 16 residues. The CDR3 nucleotides read TGTGCCAGCAGCCAAGATGTGGCTAGCGGGATGGGGGAGCAGTACTTC. It yields the protein CASSQDVASGMGEQYF.

The V and J genes are TRBV5-1 and TRBJ2-7; 9 positions match TRBD2. The trim removed 0 bases at V and 3 bases at J, leaving 4 bases unmatched. The CDR3 length is 15 residues. Germline V CDR1 and CDR2: SGHRS, YFSETQ. The CDR3 DNA is TGCGCCAGCAGCTTGGCAGTAGCGGGAGACTACGAGCAGTACTTC. Protein sequence: CASSLAVAGDYEQYF.

This clonotype was counted at least ten times. The J gene is TRBJ2-6, the V gene TRBV4-3, with 7 bases fitting TRBD2. V dropped 6 bases and J dropped 1; count of bases not matched to a gene: 9. CDR3 length equals 17 residues. Germline values: CDR1 LGHNA, CDR2 YSLEER. The DNA of the CDR3 is TGCGCCAGCAGTTCGGGGACGGGGGGTTCTGGGGCCAACGTCCTGACTTTC. It specifies CASSSGTGGSGANVLTF.

This clonotype was observed at least ten times. The chain recombines TRBV25-1 with TRBJ2-7; no firm D call. The CDR3 covers 13 residues. CDR1 is MGHDK, CDR2 SYGVNS, per germline. Trimming removed 3 bases from V and 0 bases from J, with 6 bases in between. The CDR3 here is CASSDSSSYEQYF. CDR3 coding DNA: TGTGCCAGCAGTGACTCAAGCTCCTACGAGCAGTACTTC.

This clonotype was counted a few times. This sequence joins TRBV12-3 or TRBV12-4 and TRBJ2-7; tentative D call: TRBD2 (6 bases). Trimming left V 3 bases short and J 4 bases short, with 19 bases between. The CDR3 runs to 16 residues. Here the CDR3 reads CASSFALEGMRYEQYF. CDR3 coding DNA: TGTGCCAGCAGTTTCGCCTTGGAGGGGATGCGATACGAGCAGTACTTC.

This clonotype appeared many times. The V and J genes are TRBV5-6 and TRBJ2-7; weak D call: TRBD2 (6 bases). Germline V CDR1 and CDR2: SGHDT, YYEEEE. Trimming pared 2 bases from V and 9 bases from J, leaving 12 bases between. The CDR3 runs 12 residues. CDR3 loop: CASSFGSSGQYF. The CDR3 DNA sequence: TGTGCCAGCAGCTTCGGTAGTAGCGGGCAGTACTTC.

The chain carries TRBV28 and TRBJ2-3; D call uncertain. Germline V gene lookup returns CDR1 MDHEN and CDR2 SYDVKM. Deletions cut 6 bases from V and 6 bases from J, with 13 bases between. The CDR3 is made up of 13 amino acids. Here the CDR3 reads CASRVLASDTQYF. The CDR3 nucleotides read TGTGCCAGCAGGGTCTTGGCTTCGGATACGCAGTATTTT.

This clonotype came up a few times. The rearrangement uses TRBV12-3 or TRBV12-4 and TRBJ2-1; D is tentatively TRBD1 or TRBD2 (5 bases each). V gave up 2 bases and J gave up 9 bases, with 23 bases separating them. CDR3 size: 17 residues. CDR3 in amino acids: CASSLIGGWGIVGEQFF. The CDR3, as DNA: TGTGCCAGCAGTTTAATTGGCGGGTGGGGGATAGTAGGTGAGCAGTTCTTC.

The chain joins TRBV20-1 to TRBJ2-5, with 10 bases lining up with TRBD1. Germline CDR1 DFQATT, CDR2 SNEGSKA (reference sequence). With V trimmed by 1 base and J by 5 bases, 10 bases remained unmatched. The CDR3 sequence is 16 residues long. The CDR3 reads CSARAPRRGQGETQYF. The CDR3, as DNA: TGCAGTGCTAGAGCCCCCCGGAGGGGACAGGGGGAGACCCAGTACTTC.

The chain couples TRBV7-9 to TRBJ2-4, with TRBD1 matching 9 bases. Unmatched junction bases numbered 5, after V lost 5 bases and J lost 0 bases. The CDR3 is 16 residues long. Germline assignment: CDR1 SEHNR and CDR2 FQNEAQ (reference sequence). Here the CDR3 DNA reads TGTGCCAGCAGCGCGCGACAGGGGGTAGCCAAAAACATTCAGTACTTC. Amino acids: CASSARQGVAKNIQYF.

This rearrangement joins TRBV5-6 to TRBJ1-1; weak D call: TRBD1 (6 bases). CDR3 size: 16 residues. V shed 3 bases and J shed 4 bases, with 19 bases lying between them. Germline CDR1 is SGHDT and CDR2 is YYEEEE. DNA for the CDR3: TGTGCCAGCAGCTCATCCTTCTGGACAGCCGTCACTGAAGCTTTCTTT. This gives the protein CASSSSFWTAVTEAFF.

The chain recombines TRBV12-3 or TRBV12-4 with TRBJ1-5, with D tentatively TRBD1 (6 bases). The ends were cut back, 2 bases at V and 4 bases at J, with 12 bases in the middle. The CDR3 has 15 amino acids. The CDR3 DNA is TGTGCCAGCAGTTTATTCCGGGGGCCGAATCAGCCCCAGCATTTT. This codes for CASSLFRGPNQPQHF.

This clonotype has more than one count but fewer than ten. The chain joins TRBV4-3 to TRBJ2-3, with D hard to call. CDR1 LGHNA and CDR2 YSLEER come from the germline V gene. CDR3 length equals 12 residues. V lost 5 bases, J lost 6 bases, and 9 bases lay in between. CDR3 nucleotides: TGCGCCAGCAGCGATGTTAGTGATACGCAGTATTTT. Amino acid sequence: CASSDVSDTQYF.

This clonotype was detected ten times or more. This chain links TRBV12-3 or TRBV12-4 with TRBJ2-3, with D perhaps being TRBD1 or TRBD2 (5 bases each). The V end was cut by 4 bases, the J end by 4 bases, with 12 bases between. The CDR3 consists of 14 residues. CDR3: CASSSDLGADTQYF. The CDR3 DNA is TGTGCCAGCAGTTCCGATTTGGGGGCAGATACGCAGTATTTT.

Only a few counts were recorded for this clonotype. The V gene is TRBV25-1, the J gene TRBJ2-7, with D perhaps assigned TRBD1 or TRBD2 (5 bases each). This CDR3 is 12 amino acids long. V was pared by 7 bases and J by 5 bases, with 12 bases between. Germline loops: CDR1 MGHDK, CDR2 SYGVNS. CDR3 nucleotide sequence: TGTGCCAGCACGACTGGGACGGACGAGCAGTACTTC. Translation gives CASTTGTDEQYF.

This clonotype was counted a few times. J is TRBJ2-1 and V is TRBV27, with TRBD1 matching 7 bases. Germline V gene lookup returns CDR1 MNHEY and CDR2 SMNVEV (reference sequence). The CDR3 is 13 residues long. V trimming: 5 bases; J trimming: 9 bases; junction bases outside the gene matches: 7. CDR3 DNA: TGTGCCAGCAGTCCGCTGACAGGGACTGAGCAGTTCTTC. Encoded protein: CASSPLTGTEQFF.

Only a few counts were recorded for this clonotype. This chain uses TRBV7-9 with TRBJ2-7; D call uncertain. Germline-derived CDR1 and CDR2 are SEHNR and FQNEAQ (reference sequence). This CDR3 is 15 amino acids long. Trimming removed 5 bases from V and 0 bases from J, with 14 bases in between. The CDR3 bases are TGTGCCAGCAGCCAAGAAGGTTACGGCTCCTACGAGCAGTACTTC. Its protein product is CASSQEGYGSYEQYF.

The rearrangement uses TRBV3-1 and TRBJ2-3; D ambiguous. The V gene lost 5 bases and the J gene lost 2 bases, with 14 bases spanning the gap. The CDR3 has 15 residues. Germline values: CDR1 LGHDT, CDR2 YNNKEL (reference sequence). CDR3 sequence: CASSDSWTPTDTQYF. The CDR3 DNA sequence: TGTGCCAGCAGCGACTCATGGACGCCCACAGATACGCAGTATTTT.

This rearrangement joins TRBV27 to TRBJ2-7; tentatively, D is TRBD1 (5 bases). V lost 1 base to trimming and J lost 1 base, with 11 bases between them. The CDR3 loop spans 15 amino acids. Germline values: CDR1 MNHEY, CDR2 SMNVEV (reference sequence). The CDR3 region has the DNA TGTGCCAGCAGTTTATGGACACCGTTTTCCTACGAGCAGTACTTC. This gives the protein CASSLWTPFSYEQYF.

In its sample, this clonotype was seen many times. A read error may produce the germline difference seen at one junction end. The chain couples TRBV7-7 to TRBJ2-5; maybe TRBD2 (5 bases). In germline, CDR1 is SSHAT, CDR2 FNYEAQ (reference sequence). This CDR3 comprises 14 residues. The CDR3 sequence is CASSLLVSEETQYF. The CDR3 DNA reads TGTGCTAGCAGCTTACTTGTTAGCGAAGAGACCCAGTACTTC.

The J gene is TRBJ2-3, the V gene TRBV5-1, with D tentatively TRBD2 (6 bases). The CDR3 runs to 17 residues. The V end lost 0 bases, the J end lost 2 bases, and 16 bases lay between the germline ends. Germline V gene lookup returns CDR1 SGHRS and CDR2 YFSETQ. The CDR3 here is CASSLAGDFWATDTQYF. CDR3 coding DNA: TGCGCCAGCAGCTTGGCGGGAGATTTCTGGGCCACAGATACGCAGTATTTT.

The sample holds many counts of this clonotype. The chain links TRBV28 to TRBJ2-7; D not resolved. Looked up from germline, CDR1 is MDHEN and CDR2 is SYDVKM. Deletions cut 7 bases from V and 3 bases from J, with 13 bases between. The CDR3 spans 13 residues. DNA of the CDR3: TGTGCCAGCACTATGGGGATGGTCTACGAGCAGTACTTC. Its translation is CASTMGMVYEQYF. Variable domain in full (rest from reference TRBV28 and TRBJ2-7): DVKVTQSSRYLVKRTGEKVFLECVQDMDHENMFWYRQDPGLGLRLIYFSYDVKMKEKGDIPEGYSVSREKKERFSLILESASTNQTSMYLCASTMGMVYEQYFGPGTRLTVT.

The chain employs TRBV29-1 and TRBJ2-1; unclear D gene. This CDR3 spans 14 amino acids. V shed 3 bases and J shed 7 bases, with 16 bases lying between them. Germline V lookup: CDR1 SQVTM, CDR2 ANQGSEA. In DNA, the CDR3 is TGCAGCGTTGATGTATGGGCTACCTTTAATGAGCAGTTCTTC. Its translation: CSVDVWATFNEQFF.

The chain has TRBV4-1 and TRBJ2-7, with D uncertain. The V gene's germline CDR1 is MGHRA and CDR2 YSYEKL. This CDR3 spans 14 amino acids. V was cut by 0 bases and J by 5 bases, with 11 bases left in between. DNA of the CDR3: TGCGCCAGCAGCCAAGAACCCCGAGCCCACGAGCAGTACTTC. This sequence encodes CASSQEPRAHEQYF.